Following are 16 T cell receptor beta chains from one sample sequenced in a study of control samples from healthy donors and cancer patients. Profiling relied on immunoSEQ multiplex PCR, and the TCRdb table lists in-frame clones only, not all of them. This table has around 110,000 clones, over 90% appearing once. The sample comprised blood. Receptor source: a man aged 25-45 years in good health.

The chain recombines TRBV24-1 with TRBJ2-2; 10 bases are shared with TRBD2. Germline CDR1 and CDR2: KGHDR and SFDVKD. The CDR3 has 18 amino acids. The V gene end was trimmed by 5 bases and the J gene end by 1 base; junction bases not matched to a gene: 9. The CDR3 region has the DNA TGTGCCACCAGTGTATCTAGCGGGGGCTTGGAGAACACCGGGGAGCTGTTTTTT. It translates to CATSVSSGGLENTGELFF.

The chain recombines TRBV27 with TRBJ2-4; D possibly corresponds to TRBD1 (7 bases). Per the germline V gene, CDR1 is MNHEY and CDR2 is SMNVEV (reference sequence). The V end was cut by 5 bases, the J end by 2 bases, with 16 bases between. This CDR3 spans 16 amino acids. The CDR3 nucleotides read TGTGCCAGCAGTGAAAACAGGGGAGGAACCAAAAACATTCAGTACTTC. As protein: CASSENRGGTKNIQYF.

V gene TRBV9 combines with J gene TRBJ1-1, with TRBD1 identical over 12 bases. This CDR3 has 16 amino acids. Germline assignment: CDR1 SGDLS and CDR2 YYNGEE. The V segment lost 4 bases and the J segment 0 bases; nucleotides outside the gene matches: 4. The CDR3 is CASSKGTGGMNTEAFF. In DNA form, the CDR3 reads TGTGCCAGCAGCAAAGGGACAGGGGGCATGAACACTGAAGCTTTCTTT.

The chain recombines TRBV6-5 with TRBJ1-5; 7 bases align to TRBD1. The CDR3 runs to 15 residues. Looked up from germline, CDR1 is MNHEY and CDR2 is SVGAGI. The trim removed 6 bases at V and 0 bases at J, leaving 5 bases unmatched. The CDR3: CASRTGLNSNQPQHF. DNA for the CDR3: TGTGCCAGCAGGACAGGGCTAAATAGCAATCAGCCCCAGCATTTT.

This chain links TRBV5-6 with TRBJ1-1; TRBD1 agrees at 7 bases. Germline V CDR1 and CDR2: SGHDT, YYEEEE. This CDR3 is built from 13 residues. J was trimmed by 1 base and V by 3 bases; bases with no gene match: 0. The CDR3 loop reads CASSWDRNTEAFF. The DNA for the CDR3 is TGTGCCAGCAGCTGGGACAGGAACACTGAAGCTTTCTTT.

The chain has TRBV6-1 and TRBJ2-2; D ambiguous. This CDR3 has 18 residues. V shed 1 base and J shed 1 base, with 16 bases lying between them. Germline V gives CDR1 MNHNS, CDR2 SASEGT. The CDR3: CASSEVIWQILNTGELFF. DNA for the CDR3: TGTGCCAGCAGTGAAGTAATATGGCAAATATTGAACACCGGGGAGCTGTTTTTT.

The rearrangement joins TRBV18 to TRBJ1-1; no definite D call. Trimming stripped 1 base from V and 1 base from J, with 4 bases between. CDR1 is KGHSH, CDR2 LQKENI, per germline. The CDR3 spans 13 residues. CDR3 nucleotides: TGTGCCAGCTCACCACGTCAGAACACTGAAGCTTTCTTT. This codes for CASSPRQNTEAFF.

The V and J genes are TRBV7-9 and TRBJ2-5; D might be TRBD2 (7 bases). CDR1 SEHNR and CDR2 FQNEAQ come from the germline V gene (reference sequence). The V and J ends lost 5 bases and 3 bases respectively, with 16 bases between them. The CDR3 sequence is 15 residues long. As DNA, the CDR3 is TGTGCCAGCAGCCCCAGGGAGGGGGGAAAAGAGACCCAGTACTTC. This encodes CASSPREGGKETQYF.

The J gene is TRBJ2-1, the V gene TRBV2; D gene unclear. The CDR3 has 11 amino acids. V lost 7 bases, J lost 10 bases, and 11 bases lay in between. Germline V gives CDR1 SNHLY, CDR2 FYNNEI. This CDR3 is CASTLLGEQFF. DNA of the CDR3: TGTGCCAGCACCCTGCTTGGAGAGCAGTTCTTC.

This chain joins TRBV27 and TRBJ1-1; no definite D call. The V gene lost 4 bases and the J gene lost 1 base, with 4 bases spanning the gap. Per germline, CDR1 MNHEY and CDR2 SMNVEV (reference sequence). The CDR3 is 12 residues long. Here the CDR3 DNA reads TGTGCCAGCAGTTCCTCGAACACTGAAGCTTTCTTT. This codes for CASSSSNTEAFF.

The CDR3, as DNA: TGTGCCAGCAGCTTATTGACAGGGACTGAAGCTTTCTTT. Amino acids: CASSLLTGTEAFF. The gene calls are TRBV11-2 and TRBJ1-1, with TRBD1 matching over 7 bases. J lost 5 bases, V lost 2 bases, and 2 bases had no gene match. This CDR3 comprises 13 residues. Germline V gene sequence: CDR1 SGHAT, CDR2 FQNNGV.

The chain uses TRBV3-1 (or the pseudogene TRBV3-2) and TRBJ2-1; D is possibly TRBD1 or TRBD2 (5 bases each). This CDR3 contains 16 residues. CDR1 and CDR2 from the germline V gene are LGHDT and YNNKEL (reference sequence). V was trimmed by 0 bases and J by 5 bases, leaving 14 bases between them. Here the CDR3 DNA reads TGTGCCAGCAGCCAAGATGGGACGGGGCCCCACAATGAGCAGTTCTTC. Protein: CASSQDGTGPHNEQFF.

This chain joins TRBV12-5 and TRBJ2-7; D may be TRBD2 (5 bases). This CDR3 is built from 15 residues. Trimming took 1 base from V and 0 from J, leaving 10 bases between them. Germline V gene lookup returns CDR1 LGHNT and CDR2 FRNRAP. The CDR3 is CASGLERSCSYEQYV. The DNA for the CDR3 is TGTGCTAGTGGTTTGGAGCGGAGCTGCTCCTACGAGCAGTACGTC.

The count of this clone is one. The chain employs TRBV4-2 and TRBJ1-2, with a tentative D call TRBD1 (5 bases). In germline, CDR1 is LGHNA, CDR2 YNFKEQ. The CDR3 runs 15 residues. With 0 bases removed from V and 4 bases from J, the gap between germline ends came to 12 bases. The CDR3 spells CASSQDLAGTYGYTF. CDR3 nucleotides: TGTGCCAGCAGCCAAGATCTTGCAGGGACCTATGGCTACACCTTC.

This clone occurred once. The chain combines TRBV9 with TRBJ1-1; tentative D call: TRBD1 (5 bases). The CDR3 has 12 residues. Between the trimmed V and J ends, which lost 0 bases and 11 bases, there was a span of 11 bases. The germline CDR1 and CDR2 sequences are SGDLS and YYNGEE. DNA of the CDR3: TGTGCCAGCAGCGTAGGAGGGGTCGGGGCTTTCTTT. This sequence encodes CASSVGGVGAFF.

The genes are TRBV7-9 and TRBJ1-3; D unclear. The V end lost 1 base, the J end lost 8 bases, and 15 bases lay between the germline ends. This CDR3 is built from 15 residues. Germline CDR1 SEHNR, CDR2 FQNEAQ (reference sequence). In DNA, the CDR3 is TGTGCCAGCAGCTTAGGCAGCTCTGTGAGTTACACCATATATTTT. Its protein product is CASSLGSSVSYTIYF. The variable domain in full, with the rest retrieved from reference TRBV7-9 and TRBJ1-3, is DTGVSQNPRHKITKRGQNVTFRCDPISEHNRLYWYRQTLGQGPEFLTYFQNEAQLEKSRLLSDRFSAERPKGSFSTLEIQRTEQGDSAMYLCASSLGSSVSYTIYFGEGSWLTVV.